What follows are 13 T cell receptor beta chains derived from one specimen sequenced in a study of CD8 T cells in Susac syndrome. Reverse transcription of about 0.45 to 1 ug RNA was performed with random hexamers. TCRdb independently ran MiXCR on the immunoSEQ multiplex PCR reads; one entry per CDR3 protein. The table includes about 130,000 distinct CDR3 sequences, nearly 95% detected once. Source material: CD4+ T cells from PBMCs. The source of these receptors is a human donor in good health.

CDR3 nucleotide sequence: TGTGCCAGCAGGGGGACAGGTCAAGAGACCCAGTACTTC. It translates to CASRGTGQETQYF. The V and J genes are TRBV2 and TRBJ2-5; 8 bases align to TRBD1. The V segment lost 6 bases and the J segment 2 bases; nucleotides outside the gene matches: 2. The CDR3 extends over 13 amino acids. CDR1 is SNHLY, CDR2 FYNNEI, per germline.

The chain recombines TRBV3-1 with TRBJ2-1; TRBD2 might be the D (5 bases). This CDR3 is 16 amino acids long. CDR1 LGHDT and CDR2 YNNKEL come from the germline V gene (reference sequence). V gave up 3 bases and J gave up 4 bases, with 16 bases separating them. The CDR3 sequence is CASSHPLPRRYNEQFF. The CDR3 nucleotides read TGTGCCAGCAGCCACCCACTTCCTAGGAGGTACAATGAGCAGTTCTTC.

The chain uses TRBV18 and TRBJ2-1; TRBD2 agrees at 7 bases. The CDR3 length is 15 residues. Trimming cost V 3 bases and J 3 bases; bases outside gene matches: 5. Germline values: CDR1 KGHSH, CDR2 LQKENI. CDR3 amino acids: CASSPGGSSYNEQFF. The DNA for the CDR3 is TGTGCCAGCTCACCGGGCGGGAGTAGCTACAATGAGCAGTTCTTC. The complete variable domain, with remaining parts taken from reference TRBV18 and TRBJ2-1, reads NAGVMQNPRHLVRRRGQEARLRCSPMKGHSHVYWYRQLPEEGLKFMVYLQKENIIDESGMPKERFSAEFPKEGPSILRIQQVVRGDSAAYFCASSPGGSSYNEQFFGPGTRLTVL.

This chain uses TRBV4-2 with TRBJ2-7; 8 bases map to TRBD2. CDR3 length: 16 amino acids. Germline values: CDR1 LGHNA, CDR2 YNFKEQ. The ends lost 0 bases at V and 3 bases at J; junction bases unmatched: 7. Written as DNA, the CDR3 is TGTGCCAGCAGCCAAGACAGAGCGGGAGCGTACTACGAGCAGTACTTC. The encoded protein is CASSQDRAGAYYEQYF.

V is TRBV5-1 and J is TRBJ2-3; unclear D gene. The CDR3 runs 13 residues. Germline CDR1 reads SGHRS; CDR2 reads YFSETQ. The V end lost 4 bases, the J end lost 4 bases, and 10 bases lay between the germline ends. DNA of the CDR3: TGCGCCAGCAGCAGGGTCCTCCCAGATACGCAGTATTTT. Amino acid sequence: CASSRVLPDTQYF.

The genes are TRBV20-1 and TRBJ2-2, with 7 bases that match TRBD1. Germline loops: CDR1 DFQATT, CDR2 SNEGSKA (reference sequence). V was pared by 6 bases and J by 7 bases, with 5 bases of the junction left unmatched. The CDR3 length is 12 residues. This chain's CDR3 is CSARQGIGELFF. CDR3 bases: TGCAGTGCAAGACAGGGAATCGGGGAGCTGTTTTTT.

The V and J genes are TRBV28 and TRBJ2-5, with D perhaps assigned TRBD1 or TRBD2 (5 bases each). With 5 bases removed from V and 5 bases from J, the gap between germline ends came to 18 bases. CDR3 length equals 15 residues. The germline CDR1 and CDR2 sequences are MDHEN and SYDVKM. The DNA of the CDR3 is TGTGCCAGCAGTCCCTTCGGGGCGGTAGGGGAGACCCAGTACTTC. Its translation: CASSPFGAVGETQYF.

The gene calls are TRBV3-1 and TRBJ1-1; D is perhaps TRBD1 (6 bases). Trimming cost V 1 base and J 11 bases, with 11 bases left between them. The CDR3 totals 12 residues. Germline CDR1 LGHDT, CDR2 YNNKEL (reference sequence). The CDR3 here is CASSQGNREAFF. CDR3 bases: TGTGCCAGCAGCCAAGGAAACAGGGAGGCTTTCTTT.

In nucleotides, the CDR3 is TGTGCCAGCAGGGGAAGTGGGAGGCTTGATGGCTACACCTTC. The encoded protein is CASRGSGRLDGYTF. This chain links TRBV28 with TRBJ1-2; D is ambiguous. The V gene lost 6 bases and the J gene lost 6 bases, with 17 bases spanning the gap. Looked up from germline, CDR1 is MDHEN and CDR2 is SYDVKM. CDR3 size: 14 residues.

The chain carries TRBV7-2 and TRBJ2-7; the D gene is possibly TRBD2 (6 bases). In germline, CDR1 is SGHTA, CDR2 FQGNSA. The CDR3 contains 13 residues. The ends were cut back, 4 bases at V and 6 bases at J, with 13 bases in the middle. DNA of the CDR3: TGTGCCAGCAGCTCGGGATTGGAGGGCGAGCAGTACTTC. This encodes CASSSGLEGEQYF. The variable domain in full, completed from reference TRBV7-2 and TRBJ2-7, reads GAGVSQSPSNKVTEKGKDVELRCDPISGHTALYWYRQSLGQGLEFLIYFQGNSAPDKSGLPSDRFSAERTGGSVSTLTIQRTQQEDSAVYLCASSSGLEGEQYFGPGTRLTVT.

The V call is TRBV12-3 or TRBV12-4, the J call TRBJ2-5, with a weak D call TRBD2 (6 bases). The V end lost 7 bases, the J end lost 6 bases, and 15 bases lay between the germline ends. This CDR3 is built from 13 residues. This CDR3 reads CASKPGGGQTQYF. The CDR3 nucleotides are TGTGCCAGCAAACCCGGGGGAGGCCAGACCCAGTACTTC.

The chain is built from TRBV18 and TRBJ1-5; 8 bases agree with TRBD1. Germline V gene data show CDR1 as KGHSH and CDR2 as LQKENI. With V trimmed by 4 bases and J by 3 bases, 8 bases remained unmatched. CDR3 length: 16 residues. The CDR3 DNA follows: TGTGCCAGCTCACGAGGGGACAGGTCCCTCAATCAGCCCCAGCATTTT. Protein product: CASSRGDRSLNQPQHF.

The chain has TRBV4-1 and TRBJ2-5; D may be TRBD2 (5 bases). V gave up 3 bases and J gave up 0 bases, with 14 bases separating them. CDR3 length: 16 residues. The germline V gene encodes CDR1 MGHRA and CDR2 YSYEKL. The chain's CDR3 is CASSQTVAGNQETQYF. In DNA, the CDR3 is TGCGCCAGCAGCCAGACGGTGGCCGGGAACCAAGAGACCCAGTACTTC.